This T cell receptor beta chain was retrieved from a study of cytomegalovirus exposure and HLA in healthy donors (dated by TCRdb to 2016 to 2017). With respect to the entire study: A later analysis indicated that the 100 to 150 validation repertoires were generated on the platform also employed for the roughly 720 repertoires of the first cohort. The study aimed to test whether signatures of past pathogen exposure could be identified by cataloging public T cell receptors. Along with the approximately 600-subject first cohort, a separate validation cohort of some 130 different subjects was used. To predict cytomegalovirus infection status, the study brought together high-throughput TCR immunosequencing, statistical association of individual TCRs with disease status, and machine learning.

The protocol used for the library was the immunoSEQ multiplex PCR assay. Under the source paper's analysis protocol: To diagnose cytomegalovirus status from the catalog of TCR beta chain sequences, a statistical classification framework was built. TCRdb provides this immuneACCESS table in a form limited to in-frame rearrangements. Some clones are lacking; in checked studies, under half of them reflect an unresolved V gene, and why the rest are absent is not known. The DNA was the basis for D and trimming; V, J and clone size are from that table. The sample table records about 120,000 clones; roughly 88% of these occur just once. The biggest ten clones account for approximately 1.4% of the sample. The CDR3 runs 15 amino acids, cysteine and phenylalanine included. Of all the DNA, just the CDR3 is kept, 45 bases in frame from base 1. The V end gives up 5 bases and the J end 2 bases, leaving 8 bases in the junction not matched to a gene. The germline V gene encodes CDR1 SGHNT and CDR2 YYREEE (reference sequence).

Of note for this clone: Its antigen remains undetermined. No base qualities exist here, and no much larger clone lies one base off it.

Separate from the roughly 650-subject first cohort, the validation cohort of roughly 120 subjects was the group to which the donors belonged. The research as a whole found: The classifier was reported to diagnose cytomegalovirus status with high specificity and sensitivity in both the original and validation cohorts. According to the authors, the approach could potentially be generalized to other disease states and immunological phenotypes. In a later analysis, TCRs clustered in the first cohort were found to also tend to co-occur in the roughly 120 validation repertoires, with around 94% of cluster scores above 0. In vitro tests confirmed that a few of the cytomegalovirus-associated TCR beta chains recognize cytomegalovirus antigens. Across donors, most TCR sequences were observed very rarely, whereas some public TCRs were present in many individuals. All 120 or so repertoires were used to score co-occurrence in the validation cohort in a later analysis, because that analysis had no HLA typing for the cohort. In the study, approximately 150 TCR beta chains were listed as associated with cytomegalovirus.

Sequencing input: PBMCs. This clonotype originated in a woman in her 30s in good health and CMV-seropositive. The rearranged segments are TRBV5-4 and TRBJ2-5; 8 central bases correspond to TRBD1. The DNA sequence is given as TGTGCCAGCAGGTTAACAGGGGGAAGGCAAGAGACCCAGTACTTC. Its amino acids are CASRLTGGRQETQYF.